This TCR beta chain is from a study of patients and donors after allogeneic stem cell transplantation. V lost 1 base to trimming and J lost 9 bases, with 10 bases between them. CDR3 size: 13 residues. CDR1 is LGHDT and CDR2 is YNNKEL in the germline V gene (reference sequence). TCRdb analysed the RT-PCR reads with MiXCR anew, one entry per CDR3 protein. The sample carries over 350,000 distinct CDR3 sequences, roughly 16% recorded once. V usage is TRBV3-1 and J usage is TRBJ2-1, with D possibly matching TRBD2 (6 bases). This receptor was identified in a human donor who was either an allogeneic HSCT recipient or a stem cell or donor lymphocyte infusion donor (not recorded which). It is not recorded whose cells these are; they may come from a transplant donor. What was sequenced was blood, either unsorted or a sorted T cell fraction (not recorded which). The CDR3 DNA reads TGTGCCAGCAGCCAAGTGGAGGGGCTTGAGCAGTTCTTC. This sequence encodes CASSQVEGLEQFF.